This T cell receptor (beta chain) was identified during a study of regulatory T cells in long-lasting Graves disease. Study results and limitations: Authors noted too few samples as a limitation. Examination was confined to peripheral blood, excluding thyroid tissue.

Time point meaning: persistent/refractory GD, antithyroid drugs over 5 years with positive TRAb. Extracted PBMC RNA gave rise to the TCR library. Arm-PCR of CDR3 regions and iRepertoire HTBI primers were used to build TCR beta libraries. TCRdb passed the multiplex PCR reads through MiXCR, listing each CDR3 protein once. In the table there are 500,000 to 800,000 distinct CDR3 sequences, about 30% of which are singletons. V lost 1 base to trimming and J lost 4 bases, with 16 bases between them. Per the germline V gene, CDR1 is DFQATT and CDR2 is SNEGSKA (reference sequence). CDR3 size: 15 residues. A word on this clonotype: Its antigen is still unknown.

This chain joins TRBV20-1 and TRBJ1-1, with a tentative D call TRBD1 (6 bases). The source is a female donor with Graves disease. This specimen was peripheral blood mononuclear cells (PBMCs), taken when the disease was refractory, from a patient treated with antithyroid drugs. DNA for the CDR3: TGCAGTGCTAGAGGTGCGACAGGCTCGTTCACTGAAGCTTTCTTT. It specifies CSARGATGSFTEAFF.